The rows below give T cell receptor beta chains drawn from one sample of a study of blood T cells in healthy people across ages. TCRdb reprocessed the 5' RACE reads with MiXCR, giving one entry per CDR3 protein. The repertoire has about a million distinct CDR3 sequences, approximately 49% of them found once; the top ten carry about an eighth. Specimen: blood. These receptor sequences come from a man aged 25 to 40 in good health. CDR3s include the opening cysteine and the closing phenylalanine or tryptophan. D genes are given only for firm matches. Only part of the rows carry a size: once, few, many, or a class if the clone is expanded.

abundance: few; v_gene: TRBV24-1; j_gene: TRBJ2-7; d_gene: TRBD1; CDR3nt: TGTGCCACCAGTGAACAGACAGGGGAGAGCTCCTACGAGCAGTACTTC; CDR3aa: CATSEQTGESSYEQYF
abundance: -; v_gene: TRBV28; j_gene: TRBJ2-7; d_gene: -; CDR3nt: TGTGCCAGCAGTTCCGCGGGGTCCCACGAGCAGTACTTC; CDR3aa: CASSSAGSHEQYF
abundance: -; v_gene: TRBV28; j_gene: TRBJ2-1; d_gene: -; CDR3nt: TGTGCCAGCAGTCCTCAAGAAACAGGCGACGATGAGCAGTTCTTC; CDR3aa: CASSPQETGDDEQFF
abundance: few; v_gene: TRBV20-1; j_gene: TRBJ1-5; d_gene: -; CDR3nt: TGCAGTGCTAGATTTACAGGGAGGAATCAGCCCCAGCATTTT; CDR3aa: CSARFTGRNQPQHF
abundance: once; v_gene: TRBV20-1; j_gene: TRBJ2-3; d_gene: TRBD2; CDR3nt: TGCAGTGCTACGCCCGGGACTAGCGGTACAGATACGCAGTATTTT; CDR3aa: CSATPGTSGTDTQYF
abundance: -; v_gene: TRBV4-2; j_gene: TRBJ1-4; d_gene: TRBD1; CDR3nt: TGTGCCAGCAGCCAGGAGACAGGGGAAGGTGAAAAACTGTTTTTT; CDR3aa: CASSQETGEGEKLFF
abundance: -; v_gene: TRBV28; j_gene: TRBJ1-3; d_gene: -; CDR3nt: TGTGCCAGCACCATCAGGAGCTCTGGAAACACCATATATTTT; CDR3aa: CASTIRSSGNTIYF
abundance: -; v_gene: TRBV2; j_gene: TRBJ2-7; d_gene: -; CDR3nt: TGTGCCCGGCAGGGCCTAGCAAGCTCCTACGAGCAGTACTTC; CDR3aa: CARQGLASSYEQYF
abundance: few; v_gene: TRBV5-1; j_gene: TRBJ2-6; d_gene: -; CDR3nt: TGCGCCAGCAGCTTCAGCCCTAAGGGGGACGGGGCCAACGTCCTGACTTTC; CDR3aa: CASSFSPKGDGANVLTF
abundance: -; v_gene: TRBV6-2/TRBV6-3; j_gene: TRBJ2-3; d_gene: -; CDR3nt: TGTGCCAGCACCGCGTTGGACGTCACAGGTACGCAGTATTTT; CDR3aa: CASTALDVTGTQYF
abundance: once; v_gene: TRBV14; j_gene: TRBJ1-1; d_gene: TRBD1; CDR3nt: TGTGCCGGCAGCCCTTGGACAGGGGATGAAGCTTTCTTT; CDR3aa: CAGSPWTGDEAFF
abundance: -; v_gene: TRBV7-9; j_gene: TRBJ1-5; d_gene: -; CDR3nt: TGTGCCAGCAGCGAATATAGCAATCAGCCCCAGCATTTT; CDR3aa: CASSEYSNQPQHF
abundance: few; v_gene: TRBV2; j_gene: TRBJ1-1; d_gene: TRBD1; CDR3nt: TGTGCCAGCGGGCAGGGGGAAGGCACTGAAGCTTTCTTT; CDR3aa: CASGQGEGTEAFF
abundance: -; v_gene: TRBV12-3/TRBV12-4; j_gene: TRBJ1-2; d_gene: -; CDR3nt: TGTGCCAGCAAGACTCCCAACTATGGCTACACCTTC; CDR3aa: CASKTPNYGYTF
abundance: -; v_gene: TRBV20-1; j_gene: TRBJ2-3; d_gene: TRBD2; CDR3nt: TGCAGTGCTATCCGTAGCGGGGGGGCGGTAGATACGCAGTATTTT; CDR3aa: CSAIRSGGAVDTQYF
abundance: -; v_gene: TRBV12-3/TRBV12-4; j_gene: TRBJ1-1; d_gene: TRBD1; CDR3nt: TGTGCCACCACCACCGGAGTCCGATACCGGGACAGCGAATCGAACACTGAAGCTTTCTTT; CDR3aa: CATTTGVRYRDSESNTEAFF
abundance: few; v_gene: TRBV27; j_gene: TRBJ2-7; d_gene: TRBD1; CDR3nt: TGTGCCAGCAGTTTATTTGGGACAGGGACCTACGAGCAGTACTTC; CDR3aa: CASSLFGTGTYEQYF
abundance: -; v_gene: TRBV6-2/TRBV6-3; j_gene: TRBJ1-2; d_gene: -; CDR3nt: TGTGCCAGCAGTTATTCCGGACAATCCTTTCCCTATGGCTACACCTTC; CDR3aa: CASSYSGQSFPYGYTF
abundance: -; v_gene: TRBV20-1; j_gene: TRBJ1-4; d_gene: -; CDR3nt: TGCAGTGCTTCTCCACAAGGGAGGGCCACTAATGAAAAACTGTTTTTT; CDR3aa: CSASPQGRATNEKLFF
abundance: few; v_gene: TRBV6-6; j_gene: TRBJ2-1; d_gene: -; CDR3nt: TGTGCCAGCAGTCCCGATCTGTTCTTC; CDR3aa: CASSPDLFF
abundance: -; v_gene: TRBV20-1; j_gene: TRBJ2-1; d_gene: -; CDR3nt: TGCAGTGCTAGAGATGGACTGATCTACAATGAGCAGTTCTTC; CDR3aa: CSARDGLIYNEQFF
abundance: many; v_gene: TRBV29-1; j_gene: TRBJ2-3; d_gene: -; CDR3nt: TGCAGCGTGCGACTAGTGTTGATCACAGATACGCAGTATTTT; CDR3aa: CSVRLVLITDTQYF
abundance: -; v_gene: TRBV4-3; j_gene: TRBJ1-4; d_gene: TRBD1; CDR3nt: TGCGCCAGCAGCCGCTCAGGGGGAGTGGGCGAAAAACTGTTTTTT; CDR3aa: CASSRSGGVGEKLFF
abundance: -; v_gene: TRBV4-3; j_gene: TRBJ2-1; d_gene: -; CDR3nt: TGCGCCAGCAGCCAAGATGCTCGGGAGCAGTTCTTC; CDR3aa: CASSQDAREQFF
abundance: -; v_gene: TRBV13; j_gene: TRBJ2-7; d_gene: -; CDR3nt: TGTGCCAGCAGCTTACGGGACACGGCTCGGTACGAGCAGTACTTC; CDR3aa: CASSLRDTARYEQYF
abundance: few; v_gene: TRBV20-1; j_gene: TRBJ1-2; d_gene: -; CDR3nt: TGCAGCCTAGAGGGCCCTGGCTACACCTTC; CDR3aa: CSLEGPGYTF
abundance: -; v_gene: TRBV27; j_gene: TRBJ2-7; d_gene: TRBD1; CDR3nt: TGTGCCAGCAGATGGACAGGTCAGACCTACGAGCAGTACTTC; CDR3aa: CASRWTGQTYEQYF
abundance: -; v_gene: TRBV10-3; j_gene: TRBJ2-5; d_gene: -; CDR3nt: TGTGCCATCAGTGAATCGGATGAGCAGTACTTC; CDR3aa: CAISESDEQYF
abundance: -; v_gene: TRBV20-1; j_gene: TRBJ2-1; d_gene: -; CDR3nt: TGCAGTGTTAGTGGGGTTACATACAATGAGCAGTTCTTC; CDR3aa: CSVSGVTYNEQFF
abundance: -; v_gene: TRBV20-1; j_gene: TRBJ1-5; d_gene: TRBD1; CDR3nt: TGCAGTGTCGGCTACACAGGGGGGACCAATCAGCCCCAGCATTTT; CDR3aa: CSVGYTGGTNQPQHF
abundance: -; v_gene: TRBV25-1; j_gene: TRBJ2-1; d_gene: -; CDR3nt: TGTGCCAGCAGTGTCCGACAAGGGCAGGAGACCCAGTTCTTC; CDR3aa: CASSVRQGQETQFF
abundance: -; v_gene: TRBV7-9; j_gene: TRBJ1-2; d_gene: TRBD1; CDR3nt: TGTGCCAGCAGCTCTACCGGGACAGCGTACTATGGCTACACCTTC; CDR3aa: CASSSTGTAYYGYTF